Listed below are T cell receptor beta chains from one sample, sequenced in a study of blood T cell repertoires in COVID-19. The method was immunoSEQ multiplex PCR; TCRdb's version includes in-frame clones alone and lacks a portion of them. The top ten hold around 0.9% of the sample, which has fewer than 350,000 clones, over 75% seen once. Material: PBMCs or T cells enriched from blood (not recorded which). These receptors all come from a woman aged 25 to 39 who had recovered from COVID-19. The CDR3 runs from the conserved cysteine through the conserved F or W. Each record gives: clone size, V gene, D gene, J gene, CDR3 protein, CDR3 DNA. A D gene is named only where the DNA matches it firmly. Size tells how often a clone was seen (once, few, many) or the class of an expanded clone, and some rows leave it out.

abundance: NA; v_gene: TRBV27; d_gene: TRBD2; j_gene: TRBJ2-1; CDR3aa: CASSEYTSAINEQFF; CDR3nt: TGTGCCAGCAGTGAGTATACTAGCGCAATCAATGAGCAGTTCTTC
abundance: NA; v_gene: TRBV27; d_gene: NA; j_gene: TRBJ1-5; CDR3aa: CASSLWEKNSNQPQHF; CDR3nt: TGTGCCAGCAGTTTATGGGAGAAAAATAGCAATCAGCCCCAGCATTTT
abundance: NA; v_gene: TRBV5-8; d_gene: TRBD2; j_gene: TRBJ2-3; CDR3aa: CASSPMGLAGGKKAQYF; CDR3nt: TGTGCCAGCAGCCCCATGGGGCTAGCGGGGGGTAAGAAGGCGCAGTATTTT
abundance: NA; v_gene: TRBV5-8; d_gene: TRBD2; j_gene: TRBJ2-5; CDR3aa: CASSLAFGTSGKGETQYF; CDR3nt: TGTGCCAGCAGCTTGGCCTTTGGGACTAGCGGGAAAGGAGAGACCCAGTACTTC
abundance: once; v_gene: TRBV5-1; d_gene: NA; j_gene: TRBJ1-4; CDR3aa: CASSLAGGFNEKLFF; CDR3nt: TGCGCCAGCAGCTTGGCCGGGGGTTTTAATGAAAAACTGTTTTTT
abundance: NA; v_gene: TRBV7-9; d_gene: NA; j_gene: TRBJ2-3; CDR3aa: CASSSSEEQAVDTQYF; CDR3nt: TGTGCCAGCAGCTCCTCCGAGGAACAGGCGGTGGATACGCAGTATTTT
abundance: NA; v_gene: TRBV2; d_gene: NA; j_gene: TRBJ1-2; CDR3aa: CASSETVNSYGYTF; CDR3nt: TGTGCCAGCAGTGAAACGGTTAATAGCTATGGCTACACCTTC
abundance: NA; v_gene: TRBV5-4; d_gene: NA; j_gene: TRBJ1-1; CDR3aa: CASSYLGPGFSEAFF; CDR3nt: TGTGCCAGCAGCTATCTCGGCCCCGGGTTCTCTGAAGCTTTCTTT
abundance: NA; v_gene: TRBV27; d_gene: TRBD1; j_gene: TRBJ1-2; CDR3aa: CASSLTGLYGYTF; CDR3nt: TGTGCCAGCAGCCTGACAGGGTTATATGGCTACACCTTC
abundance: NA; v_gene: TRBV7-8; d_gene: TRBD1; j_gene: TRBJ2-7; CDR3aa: CASSLAGTGPYEQYF; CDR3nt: TGTGCCAGCAGCTTAGCTGGGACAGGACCCTACGAGCAGTACTTC
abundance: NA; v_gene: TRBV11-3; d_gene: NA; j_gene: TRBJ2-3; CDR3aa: CASSLGGFTDTQYF; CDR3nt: TGTGCCAGCAGCTTAGGGGGCTTTACAGATACGCAGTATTTT
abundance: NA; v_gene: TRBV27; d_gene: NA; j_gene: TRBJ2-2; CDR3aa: CASSSLSANTGELFF; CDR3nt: TGTGCCAGCAGTTCTCTTTCCGCGAACACCGGGGAGCTGTTTTTT
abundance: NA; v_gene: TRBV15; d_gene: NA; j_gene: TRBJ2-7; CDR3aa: CATSRETRTDYEQYF; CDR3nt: TGTGCCACCAGCAGAGAGACACGAACCGACTACGAGCAGTACTTC
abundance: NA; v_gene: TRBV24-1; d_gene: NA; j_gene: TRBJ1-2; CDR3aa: CATSGGGGYGYTF; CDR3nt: TGTGCCACCAGTGGCGGAGGTGGCTATGGCTACACCTTC
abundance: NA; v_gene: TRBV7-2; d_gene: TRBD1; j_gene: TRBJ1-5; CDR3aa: CASSYTGAGQPQHF; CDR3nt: TGTGCCAGCAGCTACACAGGGGCAGGACAGCCCCAGCATTTT
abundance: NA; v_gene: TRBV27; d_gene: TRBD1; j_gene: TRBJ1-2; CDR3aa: CASRPTGGGYGYTF; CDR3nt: TGTGCCAGCAGACCTACAGGGGGCGGCTATGGCTACACCTTC
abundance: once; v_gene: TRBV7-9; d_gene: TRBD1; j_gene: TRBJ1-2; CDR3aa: CASSGGTGENTF; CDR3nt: TGTGCCAGCAGCGGGGGGACAGGGGAGAACACCTTC
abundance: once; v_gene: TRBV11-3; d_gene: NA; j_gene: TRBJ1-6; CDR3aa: CASSLRNLNSPLHF; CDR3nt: TGTGCCAGCAGCTTGCGGAATTTGAATTCACCCCTCCACTTT
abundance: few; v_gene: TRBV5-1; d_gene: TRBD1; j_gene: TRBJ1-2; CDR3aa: CASSLGQGAGYGYTF; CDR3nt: TGCGCCAGCAGCCTCGGACAGGGGGCAGGCTATGGCTACACCTTC
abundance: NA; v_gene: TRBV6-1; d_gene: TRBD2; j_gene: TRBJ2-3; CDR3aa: CASSEVWREADTQYF; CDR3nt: TGTGCCAGCAGTGAAGTATGGCGGGAGGCAGATACGCAGTATTTT
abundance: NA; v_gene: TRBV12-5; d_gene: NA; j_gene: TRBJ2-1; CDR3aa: CANAGAGEQFF; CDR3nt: TGTGCTAATGCCGGAGCGGGTGAGCAGTTCTTC
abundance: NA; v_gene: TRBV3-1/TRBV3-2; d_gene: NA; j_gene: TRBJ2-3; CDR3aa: CASSQGSGGTDTQYF; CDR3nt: TGTGCCAGCAGCCAAGGTTCAGGGGGGACAGATACGCAGTATTTT
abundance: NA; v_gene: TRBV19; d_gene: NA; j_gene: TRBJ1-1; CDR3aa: CASSRTPEAFF; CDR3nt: TGTGCCAGTAGTCGGACACCCGAAGCTTTCTTT
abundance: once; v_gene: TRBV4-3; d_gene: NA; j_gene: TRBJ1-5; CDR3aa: CASSQDRANQPQHF; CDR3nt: TGCGCCAGCAGCCAAGACAGGGCCAATCAGCCCCAGCATTTT
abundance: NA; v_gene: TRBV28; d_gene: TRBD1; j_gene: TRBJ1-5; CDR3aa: CASSTGGSNQPQHF; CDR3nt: TGTGCCAGCAGCACAGGGGGCAGCAATCAGCCCCAGCATTTT
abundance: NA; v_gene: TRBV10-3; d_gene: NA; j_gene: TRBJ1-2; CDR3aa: CAISEATNYGYTF; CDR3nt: TGTGCCATCAGTGAGGCTACTAACTATGGCTACACCTTC
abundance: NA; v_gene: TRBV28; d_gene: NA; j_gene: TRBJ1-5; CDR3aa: CASPTVNQPQHF; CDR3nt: TGTGCCAGCCCGACAGTCAATCAGCCCCAGCATTTT
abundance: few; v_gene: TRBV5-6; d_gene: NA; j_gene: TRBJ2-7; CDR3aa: CASSTQGLKYEQYF; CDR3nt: TGTGCCAGCAGCACCCAGGGATTGAAATACGAGCAGTACTTC
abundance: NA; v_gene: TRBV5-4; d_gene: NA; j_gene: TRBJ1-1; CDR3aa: CASSLGLMNTEAFF; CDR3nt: TGTGCCAGCAGCTTGGGACTCATGAACACTGAAGCTTTCTTT
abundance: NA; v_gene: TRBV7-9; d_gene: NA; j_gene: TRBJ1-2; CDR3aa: CASSLAPDSYGYTF; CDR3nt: TGTGCCAGCAGCTTAGCTCCGGACAGCTATGGCTACACCTTC
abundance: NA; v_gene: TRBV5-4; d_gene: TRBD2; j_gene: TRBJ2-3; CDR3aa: CASSWGPGLGVEADTQYF; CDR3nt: TGTGCCAGCAGCTGGGGACCGGGACTAGGGGTGGAAGCAGATACGCAGTATTTT